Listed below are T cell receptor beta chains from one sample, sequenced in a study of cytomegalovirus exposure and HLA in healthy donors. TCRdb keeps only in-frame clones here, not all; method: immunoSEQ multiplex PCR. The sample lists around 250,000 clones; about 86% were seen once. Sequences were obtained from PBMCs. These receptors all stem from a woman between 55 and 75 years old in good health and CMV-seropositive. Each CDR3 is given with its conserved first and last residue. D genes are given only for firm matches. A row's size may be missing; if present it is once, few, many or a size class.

CDR3 protein: CASSRGPQGAQGYTF
CDR3 DNA: TGCGCCAGCAGCCGAGGTCCTCAGGGGGCGCAGGGCTACACCTTC
clone size: few
V gene: TRBV5-1
J gene: TRBJ1-2
D gene: TRBD1

CDR3 protein: CASSSFRNSNSPLHF
CDR3 DNA: TGTGCCAGCAGTTCTTTCAGGAATAGTAATTCACCCCTCCACTTT
clone size: .
V gene: TRBV27
J gene: TRBJ1-6
D gene: .

CDR3 protein: CASSRQGISTDTQYF
CDR3 DNA: TGTGCCAGCAGTCGACAGGGGATCAGCACAGATACGCAGTATTTT
clone size: once
V gene: TRBV7-3
J gene: TRBJ2-3
D gene: TRBD1

CDR3 protein: CASSLGLDTQYF
CDR3 DNA: TGCGCCAGCAGCTTGGGGCTAGATACGCAGTATTTT
clone size: .
V gene: TRBV5-1
J gene: TRBJ2-3
D gene: .

CDR3 protein: CASSPTWGRDTEAFF
CDR3 DNA: TGTGCCAGCAGTCCGACTTGGGGCCGGGACACTGAAGCTTTCTTT
clone size: .
V gene: TRBV6-6
J gene: TRBJ1-1
D gene: .

CDR3 protein: CASSSDRGFGYTF
CDR3 DNA: TGTGCCAGCAGCTCGGACAGGGGGTTTGGCTACACCTTC
clone size: .
V gene: TRBV7-3
J gene: TRBJ1-2
D gene: TRBD1

CDR3 protein: CASSYGLAGSNEQFF
CDR3 DNA: TGTGCCAGCAGTTACGGCCTAGCGGGAAGCAATGAGCAGTTCTTC
clone size: .
V gene: TRBV6-5
J gene: TRBJ2-1
D gene: TRBD2

CDR3 protein: CASRAHGGFNTEAFF
CDR3 DNA: TGTGCCAGCAGAGCCCATGGGGGCTTTAACACTGAAGCTTTCTTT
clone size: .
V gene: TRBV28
J gene: TRBJ1-1
D gene: .

CDR3 protein: CASSPGHYEQYF
CDR3 DNA: TGTGCCAGCAGCCCTGGGCACTACGAGCAGTACTTC
clone size: .
V gene: TRBV28
J gene: TRBJ2-7
D gene: .

CDR3 protein: CASGIGTGGGRTQYF
CDR3 DNA: TGTGCTAGTGGGATAGGGACAGGGGGTGGGAGGACCCAGTACTTC
clone size: .
V gene: TRBV12-5
J gene: TRBJ2-5
D gene: TRBD1

CDR3 protein: CASSMGGNNQPQHF
CDR3 DNA: TGTGCCAGTAGTATGGGCGGGAACAATCAGCCCCAGCATTTT
clone size: .
V gene: TRBV19
J gene: TRBJ1-5
D gene: .

CDR3 protein: CASSLYTANTGELFF
CDR3 DNA: TGTGCCAGCAGCTTATATACGGCGAACACCGGGGAGCTGTTTTTT
clone size: .
V gene: TRBV7-9
J gene: TRBJ2-2
D gene: .

CDR3 protein: CASSLAGQSNQPQHF
CDR3 DNA: TGCGCCAGCAGCTTGGCGGGACAGAGTAATCAGCCCCAGCATTTT
clone size: .
V gene: TRBV5-1
J gene: TRBJ1-5
D gene: TRBD1

CDR3 protein: CSSSWQGQGYEQYF
CDR3 DNA: TGTTCCAGCAGCTGGCAGGGACAGGGATACGAGCAGTACTTC
clone size: .
V gene: TRBV7-9
J gene: TRBJ2-7
D gene: TRBD1

CDR3 protein: CASSLAPRFSGDSYNEQFF
CDR3 DNA: TGTGCCAGCAGCTTAGCGCCTAGATTTAGCGGGGACTCCTACAATGAGCAGTTCTTC
clone size: .
V gene: TRBV7-9
J gene: TRBJ2-1
D gene: TRBD2